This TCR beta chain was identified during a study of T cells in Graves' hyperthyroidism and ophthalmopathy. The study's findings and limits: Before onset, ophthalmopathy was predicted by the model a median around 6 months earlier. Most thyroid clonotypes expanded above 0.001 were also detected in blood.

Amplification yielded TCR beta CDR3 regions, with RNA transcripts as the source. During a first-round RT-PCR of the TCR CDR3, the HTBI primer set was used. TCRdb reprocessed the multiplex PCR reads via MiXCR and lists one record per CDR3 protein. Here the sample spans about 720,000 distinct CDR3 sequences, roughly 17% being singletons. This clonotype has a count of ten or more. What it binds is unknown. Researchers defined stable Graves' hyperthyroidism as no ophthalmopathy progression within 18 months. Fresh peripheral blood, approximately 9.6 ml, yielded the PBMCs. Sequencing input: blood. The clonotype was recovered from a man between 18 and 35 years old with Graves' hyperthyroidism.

The CDR3 DNA sequence: TGTGCCAGCAGTCCTAATACTCGAAGCCATGAGCAGTTCTTC. Residues: CASSPNTRSHEQFF. The chain carries TRBV27 and TRBJ2-1; no firm D call. The CDR3 is 14 residues long. Trimming took off 5 bases at V and 8 bases at J, with 16 bases between the two ends. Germline-derived CDR1 and CDR2 are MNHEY and SMNVEV (reference sequence).